The next 21 T cell receptor beta chains were all read from a single sample in a study of T cell responses to AZD1222 COVID-19 vaccine. Repertoires were generated with immunoSEQ multiplex PCR, while TCRdb's copy carries only in-frame clones and drops some. The sample records some 150,000 clones, about 95% being singletons. Material: peripheral blood, obtained on day 0 of AZD1222 vaccination. Receptor source: an adult in good health.

The genes are TRBV6-5 and TRBJ1-5, with D perhaps TRBD1 (6 bases). Germline V gene data show CDR1 as MNHEY and CDR2 as SVGAGI. The CDR3 has 13 amino acids. Between the trimmed V and J ends, which lost 7 bases and 4 bases, there was a span of 11 bases. As DNA, the CDR3 is TGTGCCAGCATTTCTCAGGGGAATCAGCCCCAGCATTTT. Translation: CASISQGNQPQHF.

V gene TRBV6-6 combines with J gene TRBJ1-5; possibly TRBD1 for D (6 bases). V dropped 3 bases and J dropped 6 bases, with 12 bases sitting between them. Germline CDR1 and CDR2: MNHNY and SVGAGI (reference sequence). This CDR3 has 14 residues. This CDR3 is CASSYNRDGQPQHF. In nucleotides, the CDR3 is TGTGCCAGCAGTTATAACAGGGACGGTCAGCCCCAGCATTTT.

Only one count was recorded for this clone. The rearrangement joins TRBV9 to TRBJ2-1; 12 bases match TRBD2. Unmatched junction bases numbered 3, after V lost 3 bases and J lost 5 bases. The CDR3 spans 15 residues. Germline V gene lookup returns CDR1 SGDLS and CDR2 YYNGEE. The CDR3 DNA reads as TGTGCCAGCAGCGGACTAGCGGGAGTACACAATGAGCAGTTCTTC. It codes for CASSGLAGVHNEQFF.

The gene calls are TRBV28 and TRBJ1-5; 7 nucleotides line up with TRBD1. After removal of 8 bases from V and 5 bases from J, the junction contained 6 bases not matched to a gene. Germline values: CDR1 MDHEN, CDR2 SYDVKM. The CDR3 totals 13 residues. The CDR3 is CASGRDSYQPQHF. DNA for the CDR3: TGTGCCAGCGGGCGGGACAGTTATCAGCCCCAGCATTTT.

This rearrangement joins TRBV6-5 to TRBJ1-5; the match to TRBD1 covers 11 bases. This CDR3 contains 15 residues. Looked up from germline, CDR1 is MNHEY and CDR2 is SVGAGI. Trimming took 5 bases from V and 5 from J; bases not matched to a gene: 5. The CDR3 spells CASSPRTGGHQPQHF. Here the CDR3 DNA reads TGTGCCAGCAGTCCACGGACAGGGGGCCATCAGCCCCAGCATTTT.

V gene TRBV7-2 combines with J gene TRBJ1-5; D unclear. CDR1 SGHTA and CDR2 FQGNSA come from the germline V gene. The CDR3 extends over 15 amino acids. V lost 1 base, J lost 1 base, and 8 bases lay in between. CDR3 DNA sequence: TGTGCCAGCAGCTTAGGGGGATTCAGCAATCAGCCCCAGCATTTT. Encoded protein: CASSLGGFSNQPQHF.

This chain connects TRBV2 to TRBJ1-2; 12 nucleotides line up with TRBD1. CDR1 SNHLY and CDR2 FYNNEI come from the germline V gene. The CDR3 spans 15 residues. Trimming removed 6 bases from V and 4 bases from J; junction bases left unmatched: 6. In DNA, the CDR3 is TGTGCCAGCAGACCGGGACAGGGGGCCTCCTATGGCTACACCTTC. As protein: CASRPGQGASYGYTF.

This sequence joins TRBV23-1 and TRBJ2-7; D is perhaps TRBD1 (5 bases). TRBV23-1 is placed among ORFs of uncertain function. The CDR3 spans 15 residues. Deletions cut 7 bases from V and 6 bases from J, with 22 bases between. The CDR3 is CASTSHKGRQIEQYV. CDR3 nucleotide sequence: TGCGCCAGCACATCCCACAAAGGGCGACAGATCGAGCAGTACGTC.

This clone was seen once. The V gene is TRBV10-3, the J gene TRBJ2-3, with D unclear. CDR3 length: 13 amino acids. V shed 2 bases and J shed 4 bases, with 7 bases lying between them. Germline loops: CDR1 ENHRY, CDR2 SYGVKD. CDR3 region: CAISEALADTQYF. The CDR3 region has the DNA TGTGCCATCAGTGAGGCGCTAGCAGATACGCAGTATTTT.

The V gene is TRBV19, the J gene TRBJ2-3, with 8 nucleotides matching TRBD2. V was clipped by 2 bases and J by 1 base; unmatched bases: 5. The CDR3 contains 16 residues. CDR1 and CDR2 (germline): LNHDA, SQIVND (reference sequence). CDR3 in DNA: TGTGCCAGTAGTATAAGTAGCGGGGCCCGCACAGATACGCAGTATTTT. Translation: CASSISSGARTDTQYF.

V and J are TRBV3-1 (or the pseudogene TRBV3-2) and TRBJ2-7; TRBD1 might be the D (6 bases). Trimming cost V 3 bases and J 3 bases, with 15 bases left between them. The CDR3 is made up of 15 amino acids. Germline CDR1 reads LGHDT; CDR2 reads YNNKEL (reference sequence). CDR3 residues: CASSHGPGVVYEQYV. The CDR3 nucleotides are TGTGCCAGCAGCCATGGACCAGGGGTAGTCTACGAGCAGTACGTC.

The V gene is TRBV5-1, the J gene TRBJ1-6; unclear D gene. Germline V lookup: CDR1 SGHRS, CDR2 YFSETQ. Trimming removed 0 bases at V and 6 bases at J, with 10 bases between. This CDR3 has 15 amino acids. CDR3 in DNA: TGCGCCAGCAGCTTGGACCCGGACCCTAATTCACCCCTCCACTTT. It is translated as CASSLDPDPNSPLHF.

The V and J genes are TRBV19 and TRBJ2-5, with TRBD1 matching over 10 bases. CDR1 and CDR2 from the germline V gene are LNHDA and SQIVND (reference sequence). The length of the CDR3 is 13 residues. V lost 5 bases and J lost 5; bases outside the gene matches: 2. The DNA of the CDR3 is TGTGCCAGTAGTGGGACAGGGGACGAGACCCAGTACTTC. It encodes CASSGTGDETQYF.

The chain has TRBV19 and TRBJ1-1, with D perhaps TRBD1 (6 bases). Germline V lookup: CDR1 LNHDA, CDR2 SQIVND (reference sequence). The V end was cut by 3 bases, the J end by 7 bases, with 15 bases between. CDR3 size: 14 residues. This chain's CDR3 is CASSIGRDIGEAFF. Written as DNA, the CDR3 is TGTGCCAGTAGTATCGGCAGGGACATTGGTGAAGCTTTCTTT.

The V gene is TRBV7-9, the J gene TRBJ1-2; D is ambiguous. Germline V gene lookup returns CDR1 SEHNR and CDR2 FQNEAQ (reference sequence). V lost 0 bases, J lost 4 bases, and 9 bases lay in between. The CDR3 loop spans 14 amino acids. The DNA for the CDR3 is TGTGCCAGCAGCTTAGCAGGGAGGTCCTATGGCTACACCTTC. This sequence encodes CASSLAGRSYGYTF. Drawing the rest from reference TRBV7-9 and TRBJ1-2, the complete variable domain is DTGVSQNPRHKITKRGQNVTFRCDPISEHNRLYWYRQTLGQGPEFLTYFQNEAQLEKSRLLSDRFSAERPKGSFSTLEIQRTEQGDSAMYLCASSLAGRSYGYTFGSGTRLTVV.

This chain links TRBV3-1 (or the pseudogene TRBV3-2) with TRBJ1-4, with TRBD1 identical over 10 bases. The length of the CDR3 is 14 residues. Per the germline V gene, CDR1 is LGHDT and CDR2 is YNNKEL (reference sequence). V lost 3 bases, J lost 7 bases, and 2 bases stayed unmatched. This CDR3 reads CASSQGQGSEKLFF. In DNA, the CDR3 is TGTGCCAGCAGCCAGGGACAGGGGAGTGAAAAACTGTTTTTT.

The chain couples TRBV9 to TRBJ1-2; D is uncertain. The germline V gene encodes CDR1 SGDLS and CDR2 YYNGEE. V lost 0 bases and J 6 bases, leaving 12 bases between the germline ends. CDR3 length: 14 residues. The CDR3 DNA sequence: TGTGCCAGCAGCGTAGCTAGGCAGGCTGATGGCTACACCTTC. Protein sequence: CASSVARQADGYTF.

This rearrangement joins TRBV7-9 to TRBJ2-3; a possible D gene is TRBD1 (5 bases). The germline CDR1 and CDR2 sequences are SEHNR and FQNEAQ (reference sequence). V was cut by 4 bases and J by 4 bases, with 15 bases left in between. The CDR3 loop spans 15 amino acids. Here the CDR3 DNA reads TGTGCCAGCAGCTCTAAGACAGATCGGGCAGATACGCAGTATTTT. Translating gives CASSSKTDRADTQYF.

The chain carries TRBV24-1 and TRBJ1-1, with no clear D. V was trimmed by 5 bases and J by 4 bases, leaving 7 bases between them. The CDR3 sequence is 12 residues long. Germline V gene sequence: CDR1 KGHDR, CDR2 SFDVKD. This chain's CDR3 is CATSVKGTEAFF. The CDR3 DNA is TGTGCCACCAGTGTCAAGGGCACTGAAGCTTTCTTT.

About this clone itself: The same CDR3 also results from other DNA sequences found in this sample. The chain uses TRBV24-1 and TRBJ1-5; D gene uncertain. With 1 base removed from V and 4 bases from J, the gap between germline ends came to 1 base. The CDR3 consists of 12 residues. Germline V gives CDR1 KGHDR, CDR2 SFDVKD. In DNA, the CDR3 is TGTGCCACCAGTGATTTAAATCAGCCCCAGCATTTT. Its protein product is CATSDLNQPQHF.

The gene calls are TRBV28 and TRBJ1-6; tentatively, D is TRBD1 (5 bases). Per germline, CDR1 MDHEN and CDR2 SYDVKM. The CDR3 is 16 residues long. The germline V and J ends were trimmed by 2 bases and 10 bases, with 18 bases remaining between them. The CDR3 sequence: CASSLSGSGLRSPLHF. In nucleotides, the CDR3 is TGTGCCAGCAGTTTAAGCGGATCAGGGTTGAGGTCACCCCTCCACTTT. Complete variable domain (other parts from reference TRBV28 and TRBJ1-6): DVKVTQSSRYLVKRTGEKVFLECVQDMDHENMFWYRQDPGLGLRLIYFSYDVKMKEKGDIPEGYSVSREKKERFSLILESASTNQTSMYLCASSLSGSGLRSPLHFGNGTRLTVT.